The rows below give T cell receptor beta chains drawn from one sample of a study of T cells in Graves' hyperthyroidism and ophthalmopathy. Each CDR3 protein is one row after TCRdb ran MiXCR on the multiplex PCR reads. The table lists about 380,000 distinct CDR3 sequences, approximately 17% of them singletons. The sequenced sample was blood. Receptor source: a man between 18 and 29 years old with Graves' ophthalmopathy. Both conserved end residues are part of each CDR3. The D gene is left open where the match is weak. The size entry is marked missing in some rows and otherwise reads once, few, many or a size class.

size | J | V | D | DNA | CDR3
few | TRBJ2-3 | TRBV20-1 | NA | TGCAGTGCTTCCCACCGGGCGGGGTCAGATACGCAGTATTTT | CSASHRAGSDTQYF
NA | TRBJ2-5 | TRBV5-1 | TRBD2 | TGCGCCAGCAGCACCCAACTAGCGGGGGACGAGACCCAGTACTTC | CASSTQLAGDETQYF
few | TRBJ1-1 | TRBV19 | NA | TGTGCCAGTAGTATATTTGGGGAGGAGGGCACTGAAGCTTTCTTT | CASSIFGEEGTEAFF
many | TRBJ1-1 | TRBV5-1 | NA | TGCGCCAGCCAAACGTGGGGCCAGTCGAACACTGAAGCTTTCTTT | CASQTWGQSNTEAFF
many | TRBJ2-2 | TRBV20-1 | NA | TGCAGTGCTACCTTTGGCGGGGAGCTGTTTTTT | CSATFGGELFF
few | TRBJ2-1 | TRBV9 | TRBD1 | TGTGCCAGCAGCGAGGACAGGCATTGGGACAATGAGCAGTTCTTC | CASSEDRHWDNEQFF
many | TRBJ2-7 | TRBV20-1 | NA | TGCAGTGCAGGGAGCTCCTACGAGCAGTACTTC | CSAGSSYEQYF
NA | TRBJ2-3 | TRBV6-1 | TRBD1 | TGTGCCAGCAGTGCATACCGACAGGGGAGCACAGATACGCAGTATTTT | CASSAYRQGSTDTQYF
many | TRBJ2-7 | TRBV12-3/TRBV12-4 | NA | TGTGCCAGCAGTTTAGCGCTCAGGGAGGAGTACTCCTACGAGCAGTACTTC | CASSLALREEYSYEQYF
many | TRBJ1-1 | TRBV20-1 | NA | TGCAGTGCCCCAGGGTTCACTGAAGCTTTCTTT | CSAPGFTEAFF
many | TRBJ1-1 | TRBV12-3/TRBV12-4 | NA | TGTGCCAGCAGTTTAGCGAGTGAAGCTTTCTTT | CASSLASEAFF
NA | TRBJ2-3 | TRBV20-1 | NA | TGCAGTGCTAGAGGGCTAGAGAGCACAGATACGCAGTATTTT | CSARGLESTDTQYF
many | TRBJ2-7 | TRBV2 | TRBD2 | TGTGCCAGCAGTGGGTTAGCGGGGAGGTACGAGCAGTACTTC | CASSGLAGRYEQYF
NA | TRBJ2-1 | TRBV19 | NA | TGTGCCAGTAGTATTCTCCCAAACGACAATGAGCAGTTCTTC | CASSILPNDNEQFF
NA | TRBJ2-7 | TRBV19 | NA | TGTGCCAGTAGTATGTCCGTAAACTACGAGCAGTACTTC | CASSMSVNYEQYF
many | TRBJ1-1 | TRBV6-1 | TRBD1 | TGTGCCAGCACCGGGACAGGGGGCCAGGAAAGTAGGAACACTGAAGCTTTCTTT | CASTGTGGQESRNTEAFF
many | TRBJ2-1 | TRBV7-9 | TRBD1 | TGTGCCAGCAGCCGACAACGGACAGGGCCCTACAATGAGCAGTTCTTC | CASSRQRTGPYNEQFF
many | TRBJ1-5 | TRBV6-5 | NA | TGTGCCAGCAGTCTCGACCCGACCCAGCCCCAGCATTTT | CASSLDPTQPQHF
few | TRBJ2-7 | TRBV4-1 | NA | TGCGCCAGCAGCCAACGCGGGACGGAAAGCTACGAGCAGTACTTC | CASSQRGTESYEQYF
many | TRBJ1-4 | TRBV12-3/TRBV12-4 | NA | TGTGCCAGCAGCACAGGGACGACCCTGTTTTTT | CASSTGTTLFF